This record concerns one T cell receptor beta chain sequence. The antigen it recognizes is unknown. No base quality information exists; no much larger clone differs at one position. One collaborating source in Seattle enrolled patients while the patients were actively infected and followed the patients over time throughout the course of disease. Collaborating institutions collected whole blood in K2EDTA tubes following their own protocols. For TCRbeta analysis, collaborator samples were shipped as frozen whole blood, as isolated PBMCs, or as DNA extracted from either sample type. This sample was taken from a study of blood T cell repertoires in COVID-19 (TCRdb year 2020). Some background on the complete study: Collaborator samples came from the United States, Italy and Spain and covered acute and convalescent phases of COVID-19. Nearly every sample came with metadata listing a de-identified subject ID, COVID-19 status, age in years and sex. Deeply sampled blood TCRbeta repertoires from subjects exposed to, actively infected with, or recovered from COVID-19 were included in the dataset. Where available, HLA class I and class II types were obtained from metadata supplied by the sample provider rather than from assay-based typing. The material from the prospective study consisted of cDNA or gDNA derived from T cells, B-cell-depleted T cells, or PBMCs. The samples were drawn from two sources: the first 160 participants of the ongoing ImmuneRACE study, and fewer than 1,500 subjects contributed by 6 global collaborators. A freely available public database, intended as a resource for researchers studying the immune response to SARS-CoV-2, is where the repertoires were released. General conclusions and limits of the study: The quantity of clinical and demographic metadata differed by source and by participant and was supplied without curation.

The immunoSEQ Assay, a bias-controlled multiplex PCR, was used to amplify TCRbeta CDR3 regions from genomic DNA. On the study's bioinformatics: Within the assay, amplification of reference gene primers was used to estimate how many nucleated cells each sample contained. To quantify the absolute abundance of each unique TCRbeta CDR3 rearrangement, sequence reads were collapsed and filtered. For each sample, productive Simpson clonality was calculated by taking the square root of Simpson's diversity index across productive rearrangements. Here the immuneACCESS table is served through TCRdb, limited to in-frame sequences with V and J called. Missing clones are a known gap in these copies; in checked studies unresolved V genes cover under half, and the rest lacks a known reason. Clone size and the V and J calls come from that table; the DNA yielded D and trimming. The sample records some 190,000 clones, under 90% of which are singletons. The ten largest clones capture 7.8% of the sample.

V is cut by 0 bases and J by 4 bases, and the space between the germline ends is 7 bases. The CDR3 measures 14 amino acids from cysteine to phenylalanine. Only the CDR3 DNA is retained, 42 bases long and in frame from the first base. As encoded in the germline V gene, CDR1 is MNHEY while CDR2 is SVGAGI. Sample: peripheral blood. The sequence is built from TRBV6-5 and TRBJ2-1; the D gene is possibly TRBD2, with 6 bases matching. This clonotype was sampled from a woman of 80 years or more with COVID-19, enrolled during active disease. The CDR3 protein: CASSYSGGYNEQFF. Read as DNA, the sequence is TGTGCCAGCAGTTACTCGGGGGGATACAATGAGCAGTTCTTC.